Reported below is one TCR beta chain. The CDR3 spans 16 residues. Germline assignment: CDR1 GTSNPN and CDR2 SVGIG (reference sequence). The V gene lost 4 bases and the J gene lost 2 bases, with 21 bases spanning the gap. The sample is drawn from a study of control samples from healthy donors and cancer patients. Assay used: immunoSEQ multiplex PCR; TCRdb lists only in-frame clones, some missing. The sample has about 54,000 clones, 95% to 97% seen once; the top ten hold around 1.9%. The sequence derives from a woman under 40 in good health. Sequenced: blood. The V call is TRBV30, the J call TRBJ2-7; D is undetermined. CDR3 protein: CAWTPLGSDNPYEQYF. CDR3 sequence (DNA): TGTGCCTGGACCCCCCTCGGAAGTGACAACCCCTACGAGCAGTACTTC.